This is a list of T cell receptor beta chains from one sample in a study of metastatic and nonmetastatic thyroid tumors. TCRdb called clones again from the PCR reads with MiXCR. The profile shows tens of thousands of clones, approximately 20% of them singletons. Specimen: adjacent normal tissue. These receptor sequences come from a female donor with papillary thyroid cancer or a benign thyroid nodule (not recorded which). Some clones in this sample may be carry-over from other donors' samples. CDR3s include the opening cysteine and the closing phenylalanine or tryptophan. A D gene is named only where the DNA matches it firmly. Clone size appears in some rows only: once, few, many, or a class for an expanded clone.

D,size,V,J,DNA,CDR3
TRBD2,many,TRBV20-1,TRBJ2-5,TGCAGTGCTTCCAGACTAGCGGGGAAAGAGACCCAGTACTTC,CSASRLAGKETQYF
.,medium-sized,TRBV12-3/TRBV12-4,TRBJ1-1,TGTGCCAGCAGTTCTAGCCAGGGGGAAGCTTTCTTT,CASSSSQGEAFF
.,few,TRBV19,TRBJ1-4,TGTGCCAGTAGTATTGGAGGGGATAGTAATGAAAAACTGTTTTTT,CASSIGGDSNEKLFF
TRBD2,few,TRBV10-3,TRBJ2-1,TGTGCCATCAGTGAGGTGTCGGGAGGGGGGAGCAATGAGCAGTTCTTC,CAISEVSGGGSNEQFF
TRBD2,many,TRBV6-4,TRBJ2-1,TGTGCCAGCAGTGACTCGAGGCACCCTAGCGGGAGACCTCGCTCCTACAATGAGCAGTTCTTC,CASSDSRHPSGRPRSYNEQFF
TRBD1,many,TRBV5-1,TRBJ2-7,TGCGCCAGCAGCTTGTACCCGGGACAGTCCTCCTACGAGCAGTACTTC,CASSLYPGQSSYEQYF
.,.,TRBV29-1,TRBJ2-2,TGCAGCGTTGCTGAGCGCGGAGGCACCGGGGAGCTGTTTTTT,CSVAERGGTGELFF
TRBD2,.,TRBV11-2,TRBJ2-1,TGTGCCAGCAGCTTCGGTAGCGGGGGGTCGAATGAGCAGTTCTTC,CASSFGSGGSNEQFF
TRBD1,.,TRBV28,TRBJ2-7,TGTGCCAGCAGTTCCCTGGGACAGGGTACCTACGAGCAGTACTTC,CASSSLGQGTYEQYF
.,many,TRBV19,TRBJ2-3,TGTGCCAGTAGTACCGGACAGGGAGGGGGCACAGATACGCAGTATTTT,CASSTGQGGGTDTQYF
TRBD2,many,TRBV19,TRBJ2-7,TGTGCCAGTAGTATAGGGACTGGCGGGAGTGGAACCTACGAGCAGTACTTC,CASSIGTGGSGTYEQYF
.,.,TRBV6-2/TRBV6-3,TRBJ2-2,TGTGCCAGCAGTTACGACAGGCCCACCGGGGAGCTGTTTTTT,CASSYDRPTGELFF
TRBD1,many,TRBV3-1,TRBJ1-2,TGTGCCAGCAGCCGGAGTGACAGGGTGGTAATCTATGGCTACACCTTC,CASSRSDRVVIYGYTF
.,.,TRBV10-3,TRBJ1-1,TGTGCCATCAGGGAACAGGGTGCAATGAACACTGAAGATTTATTT,CAIREQGAMNTEDLF
.,once,TRBV5-4,TRBJ2-5,TGTTCCAGCGGCTGGGATGGAAATACATTCCTTGAGACCCAGTACTTC,CSSGWDGNTFLETQYF
.,many,TRBV5-6,TRBJ1-4,TGTGCCAGCAGCTTTTGGGGAACTAATGAAAAACTGTTTTTT,CASSFWGTNEKLFF
TRBD2,.,TRBV5-1,TRBJ2-2,TGCGCCAGCAGACCTCTAGCGGGAGGTTACGGGGAGCCGTTTTTT,CASRPLAGGYGEPFF
.,few,TRBV27,TRBJ1-1,TGTGCCAGCAGGGGAACAGGCGGCGGGATGAACACTGAAGCTTTCTTT,CASRGTGGGMNTEAFF
.,few,TRBV5-4,TRBJ2-1,TGTGCCAGCAGCTTGACCTGGGGGGCGGGTTCCGCCTACAATGAGCAGTTCTTC,CASSLTWGAGSAYNEQFF
.,many,TRBV20-1,TRBJ2-1,TGCAGTGCTAGAGAACCAACGTACAGCGTCGTGAATGAGCAGTTCTTC,CSAREPTYSVVNEQFF